This entry lists 24 T cell receptor beta chains sequenced from one sample in a study of T cell responses to AZD1222 COVID-19 vaccine. Using immunoSEQ multiplex PCR, the repertoire was profiled, and TCRdb retains in-frame clones only, with some absent. The table lists more than 110,000 clones, 85% to 95% of them singletons. The starting material was peripheral blood, obtained on day 0 of AZD1222 vaccination. All receptors come from an adult in good health.

The chain links TRBV3-1 (or the pseudogene TRBV3-2) to TRBJ1-1; no clear D gene. This CDR3 has 16 amino acids. Trimming removed 1 base at V and 5 bases at J, with 17 bases between. The germline gives CDR1 LGHDT, CDR2 YNNKEL (reference sequence). Here the CDR3 reads CASSQGLRRAGTEAFF. CDR3 in DNA: TGTGCCAGCAGCCAAGGGTTAAGGCGGGCCGGGACTGAAGCTTTCTTT.

This rearrangement joins TRBV6-5 to TRBJ2-7, with D tentatively TRBD1 (5 bases). V was trimmed by 8 bases and J by 5 bases, leaving 13 bases between them. Germline V gene data show CDR1 as MNHEY and CDR2 as SVGAGI. The CDR3 totals 12 residues. CDR3 nucleotide sequence: TGTGCCAGCGGGTCAGGGATCCACGAGCAGTACTTC. Translating it yields CASGSGIHEQYF.

The chain joins TRBV28 to TRBJ2-3; 8 nucleotides align to TRBD2. Germline CDR1 reads MDHEN; CDR2 reads SYDVKM. The CDR3 is 18 amino acids. V lost 2 bases, J lost 1 base, and 11 bases stayed unmatched. CDR3 loop: CASSLRKTSGGGTDTQYF. The CDR3 nucleotides are TGTGCCAGCAGTTTACGTAAAACTAGCGGAGGTGGCACAGATACGCAGTATTTT.

The chain has TRBV11-3 and TRBJ2-1, with D tentatively TRBD1 or TRBD2 (6 bases each). Deletions cut 2 bases from V and 6 bases from J, with 20 bases between. The length of the CDR3 is 17 residues. Per the germline V gene, CDR1 is SGHNT and CDR2 is YENEEA. The CDR3 sequence is CASSLRGGQSRTNEQFF. CDR3 bases: TGTGCCAGCAGCTTAAGGGGAGGACAGTCAAGGACCAATGAGCAGTTCTTC.

The V gene is TRBV19, the J gene TRBJ1-1; TRBD1 is a possible D gene (6 bases). Germline assignment: CDR1 LNHDA and CDR2 SQIVND (reference sequence). The CDR3 covers 15 residues. V gave up 4 bases and J gave up 1 base, with 13 bases separating them. In DNA, the CDR3 is TGTGCCAGTAGTAGGGGGCTGGGGACGAACACTGAAGCTTTCTTT. Its translation: CASSRGLGTNTEAFF.

Comments on this clone: A read error may account for a junction end that differs from germline. The rearrangement uses TRBV6-5 and TRBJ2-2; D is unclear. This CDR3 has 14 amino acids. Germline CDR1 MNHEY, CDR2 SVGAGI. The CDR3 here is CASIYSSNTGELFF. In nucleotides, the CDR3 is TGTGCCAGCATTTACTCTTCTAACACCGGGGAGCTGTTTTTT.

V and J are TRBV3-1 (or the pseudogene TRBV3-2) and TRBJ1-4; 9 bases are shared with TRBD1. V shed 0 bases and J 7 bases; nucleotides not matched to a gene: 3. Germline CDR1 is LGHDT and CDR2 is YNNKEL (reference sequence). The CDR3 has 15 residues. CDR3 in amino acids: CASSQEGTGIEKLFF. In nucleotides, the CDR3 is TGTGCCAGCAGCCAAGAGGGGACAGGGATTGAAAAACTGTTTTTT.

V gene TRBV7-6 combines with J gene TRBJ1-1; TRBD1 matches 7 bases. Germline assignment: CDR1 SGHVS and CDR2 FNYEAQ. V shed 1 base and J 1 base; nucleotides not matched to a gene: 9. CDR3 length: 17 residues. The CDR3 here is CASSLDRLGTENTEAFF. CDR3 bases: TGTGCCAGCAGCTTAGACAGATTGGGGACAGAGAACACTGAAGCTTTCTTT.

This chain connects TRBV19 to TRBJ2-1; 8 nucleotides match TRBD1. This CDR3 contains 15 residues. With 7 bases clipped from V and 4 bases from J, the junction kept 9 bases outside the gene matches. Germline V CDR1 and CDR2: LNHDA, SQIVND (reference sequence). CDR3 sequence: CASIPRDRPYNEQFF. Written as DNA, the CDR3 is TGTGCCAGTATTCCCCGGGACAGGCCTTACAATGAGCAGTTCTTC.

To note about this clone: The same CDR3 also results from other DNA sequences found in this sample. The chain combines TRBV19 with TRBJ1-1, with D possibly being TRBD1 (5 bases). Trimming stripped 5 bases from V and 2 bases from J, with 9 bases between. The CDR3 has 13 residues. Germline V lookup: CDR1 LNHDA, CDR2 SQIVND (reference sequence). CDR3 coding DNA: TGTGCCAGTAGTCTGGGGGGAAACACTGAAGCTTTCTTT. This gives the protein CASSLGGNTEAFF.

This clone has a single count. This rearrangement joins TRBV12-3 or TRBV12-4 to TRBJ1-5; D might be TRBD1 (5 bases). V lost 3 bases and J 6 bases, leaving 6 bases between the germline ends. CDR3 length equals 12 residues. CDR3: CASSLQGQPQHF. The CDR3 bases are TGTGCCAGCAGTTTGCAGGGTCAGCCCCAGCATTTT.

The chain recombines TRBV7-6 with TRBJ2-4; D possibly corresponds to TRBD2 (6 bases). The CDR3 contains 14 residues. Trimming pared 1 base from V and 3 bases from J, leaving 7 bases between. CDR1 is SGHVS and CDR2 is FNYEAQ in the germline V gene. The CDR3 protein is CASSLGGDKNIQYF. CDR3 bases: TGTGCCAGCAGCTTAGGGGGGGACAAAAACATTCAGTACTTC. The whole variable domain, remainder taken from reference TRBV7-6 and TRBJ2-4, is GAGVSQSPRYKVTKRGQDVALRCDPISGHVSLYWYRQALGQGPEFLTYFNYEAQQDKSGLPNDRFSAERPEGSISTLTIQRTEQRDSAMYRCASSLGGDKNIQYFGAGTRLSVL.

This chain connects TRBV7-2 to TRBJ1-1; possibly TRBD1 for D (5 bases). V was cut by 5 bases and J by 1 base, with 14 bases left in between. The CDR3 is made up of 15 amino acids. Germline loops: CDR1 SGHTA, CDR2 FQGNSA. CDR3 DNA: TGTGCCAGCAGCCAAAACCTCGGGGCGAACACTGAAGCTTTCTTT. Translation: CASSQNLGANTEAFF.

DNA of the CDR3: TGTGCCAGCAGCCCTACCGACAGGGGGCGCGGCTACACCTTC. It yields the protein CASSPTDRGRGYTF. The J gene is TRBJ1-2, the V gene TRBV5-4; 10 bases align to TRBD1. The V gene's germline CDR1 is SGHNT and CDR2 YYREEE (reference sequence). J lost 8 bases, V lost 4 bases, and 8 bases had no gene match. The CDR3 covers 14 residues.

This clone was observed once. This chain joins TRBV18 and TRBJ1-1; no clear D gene. The CDR3 contains 16 residues. The germline gives CDR1 KGHSH, CDR2 LQKENI. Trimming removed 4 bases at V and 1 base at J, with 16 bases between. The CDR3 DNA reads as TGTGCCAGCTCACAATCAACTACAGTTCGGAACACTGAAGCTTTCTTT. This gives the protein CASSQSTTVRNTEAFF.

The chain joins TRBV7-9 to TRBJ1-6, with D maybe TRBD1 (5 bases). The germline gives CDR1 SEHNR, CDR2 FQNEAQ (reference sequence). Trimming stripped 8 bases from V and 7 bases from J, with 12 bases between. The CDR3 is 13 amino acids. CDR3 region: CASGAGENSPLHF. CDR3 nucleotides: TGTGCCAGCGGGGCAGGCGAAAATTCACCCCTCCACTTT.

The J gene is TRBJ1-4, the V gene TRBV4-2; 8 bases map to TRBD1. The CDR3 is 16 amino acids. J gave up 0 bases and V 4 bases, and 4 bases lay outside the gene matches. Germline assignment: CDR1 LGHNA and CDR2 YNFKEQ. CDR3 protein: CASSLGQATTNEKLFF. The CDR3 DNA sequence: TGTGCCAGCAGCCTGGGACAGGCCACAACTAATGAAAAACTGTTTTTT.

This clone appeared once. The chain links TRBV28 to TRBJ1-1; D is unclear. The germline V and J ends were trimmed by 3 bases and 4 bases, with 9 bases remaining between them. Germline V CDR1 and CDR2: MDHEN, SYDVKM. This CDR3 region has 13 residues. CDR3 nucleotide sequence: TGTGCCAGCAGTTTGGGAAGGGTCACTGAAGCTTTCTTT. This gives the protein CASSLGRVTEAFF.

The chain joins TRBV5-1 to TRBJ1-1; the D is unclear. The CDR3 loop spans 14 amino acids. Trimming removed 1 base at V and 4 bases at J, with 11 bases between. The germline V gene encodes CDR1 SGHRS and CDR2 YFSETQ. The CDR3 is CASSLSGPATEAFF. As DNA, the CDR3 is TGCGCCAGCAGCTTGTCCGGTCCTGCCACTGAAGCTTTCTTT.

This sequence joins TRBV9 and TRBJ2-1; 10 nucleotides line up with TRBD2. There are 13 residues in the CDR3. V trimming: 3 bases; J trimming: 9 bases; junction bases outside the gene matches: 3. Germline CDR1 is SGDLS and CDR2 is YYNGEE. CDR3 sequence reads: CASSDLAGVEQFF. The CDR3 DNA follows: TGTGCCAGCAGCGACCTAGCGGGGGTTGAGCAGTTCTTC.

This clone has a single count. The rearrangement uses TRBV19 and TRBJ1-2, with D perhaps matching TRBD1 (5 bases). There are 13 residues in the CDR3. Looked up from germline, CDR1 is LNHDA and CDR2 is SQIVND (reference sequence). V was cut by 4 bases and J by 10 bases, with 16 bases left in between. CDR3 in DNA: TGTGCCAGTAGTACTCTTAGGGACGATCCCTACACCTTC. Its translation is CASSTLRDDPYTF.

The chain combines TRBV5-1 with TRBJ2-3; 12 nucleotides match TRBD1. Germline lookup yields CDR1 SGHRS and CDR2 YFSETQ. The CDR3 spans 17 residues. J gave up 3 bases and V 4 bases, and 9 bases lay outside the gene matches. CDR3 amino acids: CASSPWDRGPGTDTQYF. CDR3 nucleotide sequence: TGCGCCAGCAGCCCATGGGACAGGGGGCCGGGGACAGATACGCAGTATTTT.

The genes are TRBV19 and TRBJ2-2, with TRBD1 as a possible D gene (6 bases). Between the trimmed V and J ends, which lost 6 bases and 6 bases, there was a span of 11 bases. Germline-derived CDR1 and CDR2 are LNHDA and SQIVND (reference sequence). There are 13 residues in the CDR3. In DNA, the CDR3 is TGTGCCAGTAGGCTACAGGGCCCCGGGGAGCTGTTTTTT. This encodes CASRLQGPGELFF.

Only one count was recorded for this clone. The CDR3 DNA reads TGTGCCAGCAGTTGGTGGCAGGGAGATGGCTACACCTTC. As protein: CASSWWQGDGYTF. The chain combines TRBV28 with TRBJ1-2; possibly TRBD1 for D (5 bases). The CDR3 consists of 13 residues. Between the trimmed V and J ends, which lost 4 bases and 6 bases, there was a span of 12 bases. Germline-derived CDR1 and CDR2 are MDHEN and SYDVKM.